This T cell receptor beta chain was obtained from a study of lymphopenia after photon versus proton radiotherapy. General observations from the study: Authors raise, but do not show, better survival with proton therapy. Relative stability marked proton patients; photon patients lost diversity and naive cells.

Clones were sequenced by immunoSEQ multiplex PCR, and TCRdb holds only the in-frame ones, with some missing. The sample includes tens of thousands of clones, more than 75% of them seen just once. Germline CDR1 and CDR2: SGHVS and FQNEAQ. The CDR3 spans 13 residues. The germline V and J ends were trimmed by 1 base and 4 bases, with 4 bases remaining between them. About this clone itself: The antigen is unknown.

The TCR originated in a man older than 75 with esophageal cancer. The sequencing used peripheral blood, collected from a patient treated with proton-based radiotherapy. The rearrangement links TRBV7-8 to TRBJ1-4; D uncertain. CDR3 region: CASSLGGNEKLFF. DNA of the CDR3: TGTGCCAGCAGCTTAGGGGGTAATGAAAAACTGTTTTTT.